The rows below give T cell receptor beta chains drawn from one sample of a study of OX40 agonist ivuxolimab in advanced cancers. Repertoires were generated with immunoSEQ multiplex PCR, while TCRdb's copy carries only in-frame clones and drops some. This sample carries around 66,000 clones, 84% of them seen once, and the ten largest clones take 4% to 4.5%. Source: CD4+ or CD8+ T cells sorted from blood, taken in a trial of the OX40 agonist ivuxolimab. These receptors originate from an adult with an advanced solid tumor such as melanoma, head and neck, liver or kidney cancer. The CDR3 runs from the conserved cysteine through the conserved F or W. The D gene is left open where the match is weak. A clone size is listed for some rows: how often the clone was seen (once, few, many), or a class if it is expanded.

TRBV19	TRBD1	-	TRBJ1-3	TGTGCCAGTAGTATGACAGGGTACGGAAACACCATATATTTT	CASSMTGYGNTIYF
TRBV7-3	TRBD1	-	TRBJ1-2	TGTGCCAGCAGCTTGACAGGGGGCGCTGACTATGGCTACACCTTC	CASSLTGGADYGYTF
TRBV28	-	-	TRBJ1-3	TGTGCCAGCAGGGACGGCGTAGTCTCTGGAAACACCATATATTTT	CASRDGVVSGNTIYF
TRBV18	-	few	TRBJ2-2	TGTGCCAGCTCACCAGGAATGAACACCGGGGAGCTGTTTTTT	CASSPGMNTGELFF
TRBV6-5	TRBD1	-	TRBJ1-1	TGTGCCAGCAGCCGGGGACAGAGTGGGATTTTTTGGGCTTTCTTT	CASSRGQSGIFWAFF
TRBV5-1	TRBD2	-	TRBJ2-2	TGCGCCAGCAGCTTTTCTACCGGGACTAGCGGCTACACCGGGGAGCTGTTTTTT	CASSFSTGTSGYTGELFF
TRBV7-6	-	-	TRBJ1-6	TGTGCCAGCAGCCGACAGGACTCCGCTTCACCCCTCCACTTT	CASSRQDSASPLHF
TRBV7-9	-	-	TRBJ2-2	TGTGCCAGCAGGCCCCCGGGGGTCGCGAACACCGGGGAGCTGTTTTTT	CASRPPGVANTGELFF
TRBV25-1	-	-	TRBJ1-2	TGTGCCAGCAGTAGTATCCCCGAAAACTATGGCTACACCTTC	CASSSIPENYGYTF
TRBV19	TRBD1	-	TRBJ1-2	TGTGCCAGTAGCCCCCCCCGGCAGGGGGCTGCATATGGCTACACCTTC	CASSPPRQGAAYGYTF
TRBV4-3	-	-	TRBJ2-3	TGCGCCAGCAGCCAAGATGGGGACACAGATACGCAGTATTTT	CASSQDGDTDTQYF
TRBV10-3	-	-	TRBJ2-1	TGTGCCATCAGTGAGAGGCTAGCAGGGGTCAATGAGCAGTTCTTC	CAISERLAGVNEQFF
TRBV6-1	-	-	TRBJ1-3	TGTGCGAGCGAGGCGGCGAGCTCTGGAAACACCATATATTTT	CASEAASSGNTIYF
TRBV5-1	TRBD1	-	TRBJ1-4	TGCGCCAGCAGCGTGGCAGGGGGTAATGAAAAACTGTTTTTT	CASSVAGGNEKLFF
TRBV5-1	-	-	TRBJ1-1	TGCGCCAGCAGCCTGGAACTGACAGGAAAGGACACTGAAGCTTTCTTT	CASSLELTGKDTEAFF
TRBV4-3	TRBD1	once	TRBJ2-5	TGCGCCAGCAGCTCCGACAGGGTAGGACAAGAGACCCAGTACTTC	CASSSDRVGQETQYF
TRBV21-1	-	-	TRBJ1-4	TGTGCCAGCAGCAAAGTCGGGGACAGGCCAGGGGCTAATGAAAAACTGTTTTTT	CASSKVGDRPGANEKLFF
TRBV27	TRBD2	-	TRBJ2-1	TGTGCCAGCAGTTTGTTGCTAGCGGGGGTCTGGGATGAGCAGTTCTTC	CASSLLLAGVWDEQFF
TRBV12-5	-	-	TRBJ2-3	TGTGCTAGTGCGCTGGACTTCGGCGATACGCAGTATTTT	CASALDFGDTQYF
TRBV5-1	-	-	TRBJ1-2	TGCGCCAGCAGACCCGTTGGGGCTAACTATGGCTACACCTTC	CASRPVGANYGYTF
TRBV6-1	-	-	TRBJ1-2	TGTGCCAGCAGTGAAATGGGGATCCTCGCCGGCTACACCTTC	CASSEMGILAGYTF
TRBV7-9	-	-	TRBJ1-1	TGTGCCAGCAGCTTAGAGACAGCGAACACTGAAGCTTTCTTT	CASSLETANTEAFF
TRBV7-2	TRBD2	-	TRBJ2-1	TGTGCCAGCTTGGGGACTAGCGGGGGCCCTACCTACAATGAGCAGTTCTTC	CASLGTSGGPTYNEQFF
TRBV7-2	-	-	TRBJ2-3	TGTGCCAGCAGCAGGCAGGACACAGATACGCAGTATTTT	CASSRQDTDTQYF
TRBV6-5	TRBD2	few	TRBJ2-5	TGTGCCAGCAGACCCTCGGGGGGAGGGACCCAGTACTTC	CASRPSGGGTQYF
TRBV6-1	-	-	TRBJ1-2	TGTGCCAGCAGTGAAATGGTTGAAAACTATGGCTACACCTTC	CASSEMVENYGYTF
TRBV28	TRBD1	-	TRBJ1-2	TGTGCCAGCAGTTCGCACAGGGGGCAGGGCTACACCTTC	CASSSHRGQGYTF
TRBV19	TRBD1	-	TRBJ1-2	TGTGCCACTCTTACAGGGGGCACCTATGGCTACACCTTC	CATLTGGTYGYTF
TRBV4-2	TRBD2	-	TRBJ2-1	TGTGCCAGCAGCCAAGAACCACTAGCGGGGGGGTGGGGGCAGTTCTTC	CASSQEPLAGGWGQFF
TRBV6-1	-	few	TRBJ1-5	TGTGCCAGCAGTAGGGGAGGTAGAAATCAGCCCCAGCATTTT	CASSRGGRNQPQHF
TRBV6-1	-	-	TRBJ1-5	TGTGCCAGCAGTGAATTGGGAGTTTCGGTGGGCAATCAGCCCCAGCATTTT	CASSELGVSVGNQPQHF
TRBV5-1	TRBD1	-	TRBJ1-1	TGCGCCAGCAGCGATCACAGGGACAGGGGGCTCTCGGACACTGAAGCTTTCTTT	CASSDHRDRGLSDTEAFF
TRBV19	-	-	TRBJ1-6	TGTGCCAGCCGAAAATCCGGGATCCCGGGGAGTTCACCCCTCCACTTT	CASRKSGIPGSSPLHF
TRBV15	TRBD2	-	TRBJ2-3	TGTGCCACCAGCCGACGGGCAGCGGGGGAAGATACGCAGTATTTT	CATSRRAAGEDTQYF
TRBV2	TRBD1	-	TRBJ1-5	TGTGCCAGCAGCGCAGGCGACAGGGAAATTAGGACCCAGCATTTT	CASSAGDREIRTQHF
TRBV19	TRBD1	few	TRBJ2-1	TGTGCCAGTAGTCAAGGACAGGCCTCCTACAATGAGCAGTTCTTC	CASSQGQASYNEQFF
TRBV5-4	-	-	TRBJ2-2	TGTGCCAGCAGCCGCGGACTTACACAAGACACCGGGGAGCTGTTTTTT	CASSRGLTQDTGELFF
TRBV5-1	-	-	TRBJ2-1	TGCGCCAGCAGCTTACCGGGCCCTAGCTCCTACAATGAGCAGTTCTTC	CASSLPGPSSYNEQFF
TRBV6-5	TRBD1	-	TRBJ1-2	TGTGCCAGCAGTGTCAGGGGGCTAGTCTATGGCTACACCTTC	CASSVRGLVYGYTF
TRBV28	-	-	TRBJ1-1	TGTGCCAGCTGGGCAAGCATGAACACTGAAGCTTTCTTT	CASWASMNTEAFF
TRBV2	-	-	TRBJ1-2	TGTGCCAGCAGTGAAAGCCCGACTCCTATCTATGGCTACACCTTC	CASSESPTPIYGYTF